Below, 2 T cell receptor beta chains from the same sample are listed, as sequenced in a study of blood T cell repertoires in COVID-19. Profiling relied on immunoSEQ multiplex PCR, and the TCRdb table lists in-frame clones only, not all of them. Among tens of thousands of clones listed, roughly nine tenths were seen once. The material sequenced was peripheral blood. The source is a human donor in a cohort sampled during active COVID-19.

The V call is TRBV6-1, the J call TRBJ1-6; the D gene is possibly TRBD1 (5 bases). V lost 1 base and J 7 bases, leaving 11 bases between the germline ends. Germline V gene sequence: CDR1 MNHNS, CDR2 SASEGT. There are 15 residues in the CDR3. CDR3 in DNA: TGTGCCAGCAGTGAAGTAAAGCAGGGCAATTCACCCCTCCACTTT. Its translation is CASSEVKQGNSPLHF.

DNA for the CDR3: TGTGCCAGCAGCTTAGGGGCGGGACTTAGGGACACTGAAGCTTTCTTT. It is translated as CASSLGAGLRDTEAFF. The chain uses TRBV7-2 and TRBJ1-1, with a tentative D call TRBD1 (5 bases). The germline CDR1 and CDR2 sequences are SGHTA and FQGNSA. This CDR3 is built from 16 residues. Between the trimmed V and J ends, which lost 1 base and 3 bases, there was a span of 15 bases.